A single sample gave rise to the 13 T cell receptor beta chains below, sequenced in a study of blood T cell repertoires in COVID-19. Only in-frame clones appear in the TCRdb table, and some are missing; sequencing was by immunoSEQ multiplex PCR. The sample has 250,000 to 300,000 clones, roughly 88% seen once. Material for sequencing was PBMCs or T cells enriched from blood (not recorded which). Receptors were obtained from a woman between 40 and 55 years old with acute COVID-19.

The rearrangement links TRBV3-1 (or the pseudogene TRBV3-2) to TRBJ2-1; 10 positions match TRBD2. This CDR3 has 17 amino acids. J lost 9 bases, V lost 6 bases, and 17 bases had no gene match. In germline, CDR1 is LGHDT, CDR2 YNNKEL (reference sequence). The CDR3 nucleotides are TGTGCCAGCAGTCCTCCCTTTCGGAGCGGGAGGGCCGGTGAGCAGTTCTTC. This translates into CASSPPFRSGRAGEQFF.

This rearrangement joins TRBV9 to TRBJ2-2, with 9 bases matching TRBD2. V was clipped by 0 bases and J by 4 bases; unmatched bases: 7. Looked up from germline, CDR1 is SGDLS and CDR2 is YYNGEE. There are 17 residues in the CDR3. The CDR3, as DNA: TGTGCCAGCAGCGTAGTGTCTAGCGGGGCATCCACCGGGGAGCTGTTTTTT. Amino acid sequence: CASSVVSSGASTGELFF.

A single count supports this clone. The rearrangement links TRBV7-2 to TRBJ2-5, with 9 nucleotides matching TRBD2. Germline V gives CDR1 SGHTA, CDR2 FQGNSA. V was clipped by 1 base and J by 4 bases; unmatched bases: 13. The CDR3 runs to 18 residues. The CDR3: CASSLVGLAGGPGETQYF. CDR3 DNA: TGTGCCAGCAGCTTAGTTGGTTTGGCGGGAGGGCCAGGAGAGACCCAGTACTTC.

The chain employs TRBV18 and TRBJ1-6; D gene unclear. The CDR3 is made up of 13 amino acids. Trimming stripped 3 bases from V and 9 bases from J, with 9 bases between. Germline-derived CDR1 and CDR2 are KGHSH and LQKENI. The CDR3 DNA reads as TGTGCCAGCTCACCGAGTGGAGGTTCACCCCTCCACTTT. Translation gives CASSPSGGSPLHF.

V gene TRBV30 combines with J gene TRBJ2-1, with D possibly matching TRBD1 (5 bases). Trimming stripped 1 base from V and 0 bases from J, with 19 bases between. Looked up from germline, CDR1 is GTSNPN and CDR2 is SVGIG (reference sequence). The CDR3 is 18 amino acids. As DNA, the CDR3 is TGTGCCTGGAGTGGGGATATAACAGGTTTTAGCTCCTACAATGAGCAGTTCTTC. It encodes CAWSGDITGFSSYNEQFF.

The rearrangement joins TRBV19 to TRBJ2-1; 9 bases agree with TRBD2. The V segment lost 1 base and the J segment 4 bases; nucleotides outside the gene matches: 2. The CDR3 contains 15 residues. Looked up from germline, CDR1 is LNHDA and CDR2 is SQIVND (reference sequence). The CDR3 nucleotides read TGTGCCAGTAGTATAGGAAGCGGGGGGTACAATGAGCAGTTCTTC. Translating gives CASSIGSGGYNEQFF.

The CDR3 spells CASSFRNYGYTF. For the CDR3, the DNA is TGTGCCAGCAGTTTCAGGAACTATGGCTACACCTTC. The chain combines TRBV12-3 or TRBV12-4 with TRBJ1-2; D ambiguous. The CDR3 covers 12 residues. Between the trimmed V and J ends, which lost 3 bases and 2 bases, there was a span of 4 bases.

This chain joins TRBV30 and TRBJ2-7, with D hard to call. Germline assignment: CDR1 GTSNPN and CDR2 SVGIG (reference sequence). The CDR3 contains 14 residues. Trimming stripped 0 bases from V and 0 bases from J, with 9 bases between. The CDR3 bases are TGTGCCTGGAGTGTACTACCCAGCTCCTACGAGCAGTACTTC. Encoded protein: CAWSVLPSSYEQYF. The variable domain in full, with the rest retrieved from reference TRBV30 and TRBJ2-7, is SQTIHQWPATLVQPVGSPLSLECTVEGTSNPNLYWYRQAAGRGLQLLFYSVGIGQISSEVPQNLSASRPQDRQFILSSKKLLLSDSGFYLCAWSVLPSSYEQYFGPGTRLTVT.

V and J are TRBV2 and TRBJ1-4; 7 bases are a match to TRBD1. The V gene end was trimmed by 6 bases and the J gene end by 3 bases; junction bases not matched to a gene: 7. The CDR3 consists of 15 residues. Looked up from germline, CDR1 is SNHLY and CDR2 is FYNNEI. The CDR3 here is CASSLGQVPNEKLFF. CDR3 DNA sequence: TGTGCCAGCAGCCTAGGACAGGTCCCTAATGAAAAACTGTTTTTT.

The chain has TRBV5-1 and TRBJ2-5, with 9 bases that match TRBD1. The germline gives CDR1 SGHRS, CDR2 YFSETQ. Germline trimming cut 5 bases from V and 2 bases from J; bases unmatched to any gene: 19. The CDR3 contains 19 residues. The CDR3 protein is CASSPDRGDLRTIQETQYF. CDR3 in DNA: TGCGCCAGCAGTCCGGACAGGGGAGATCTTCGAACGATTCAAGAGACCCAGTACTTC.

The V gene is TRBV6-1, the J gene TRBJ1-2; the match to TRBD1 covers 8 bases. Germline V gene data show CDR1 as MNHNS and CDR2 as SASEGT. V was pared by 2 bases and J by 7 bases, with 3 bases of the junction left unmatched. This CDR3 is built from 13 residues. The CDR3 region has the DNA TGTGCCAGCAGTGAAAAGACAGGGGTTGGCTACACCTTC. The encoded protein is CASSEKTGVGYTF.

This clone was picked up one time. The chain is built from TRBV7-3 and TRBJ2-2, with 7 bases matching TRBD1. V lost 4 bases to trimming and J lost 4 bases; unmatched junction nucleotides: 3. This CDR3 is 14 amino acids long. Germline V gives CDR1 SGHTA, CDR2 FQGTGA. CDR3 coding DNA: TGTGCCAGCAGCTCGGGACAGCCCACCGGGGAGCTGTTTTTT. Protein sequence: CASSSGQPTGELFF.

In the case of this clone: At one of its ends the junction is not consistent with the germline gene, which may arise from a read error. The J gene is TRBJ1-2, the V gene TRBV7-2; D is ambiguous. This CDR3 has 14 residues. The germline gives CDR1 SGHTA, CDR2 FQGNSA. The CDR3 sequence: CASSLDHADYGYTF. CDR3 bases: TGTGCCAGCAGCTTAGACCACGCAGACTACGGCTACACCTTC.